This section outlines one T cell receptor (beta chain) sequence together with its context. Its antigen is unidentified. The entry originates in a study of cytomegalovirus exposure and HLA in healthy donors. Overall study results and limits: Researchers reported in a later analysis that a missense DCLRE1C variant was tied to TCR beta V- and J-gene trimming.

PCR primers comprised 60 Vbeta and 13 Jbeta primers. Method: immunoSEQ multiplex PCR; TCRdb's copy keeps in-frame clones and lacks some. The sample contains about 150,000 clones, more than 60% of which appear only once. Input material: PBMCs. This sequence originates from a man aged 30 to 45 in good health and CMV-seropositive.

The CDR3 DNA sequence: TGTGCCAGCAGTCCCGCGGGAGGGACAGAAACCTACGAGCAGTACTTC. This sequence encodes CASSPAGGTETYEQYF. The V and J genes are TRBV2 and TRBJ2-7; 9 positions match TRBD2. V gave up 5 bases and J gave up 2 bases; unmatched junction bases: 10. Germline V CDR1 and CDR2: SNHLY, FYNNEI. The CDR3 length is 16 residues.